This record looks at one T cell receptor (beta chain) sequence and its context. This clone was counted only a few times. Its antigen specificity is not known. No base-level quality is on record; no much larger clone is a single base apart. CDR3 length: 16 amino acids, cysteine to phenylalanine. Here the CDR3 DNA is all that survives: 48 bases in frame from base 1. Via the germline V gene, CDR1 is SGHNT and CDR2 YENEEA. Here V drops 4 bases and J drops 4 bases, and the junction holds 7 bases not matched to any gene. This sample was taken from a study of beta chain features in type 1 diabetes (dated by TCRdb to 2017 to 2018). Study-wide context: Patients and healthy donors did not differ in mean age, gender distribution, total cell number or subset yield. A total of some 100,000,000 sorted cells were examined across all samples, and a strong correlation was observed between cell number per subset and RNA yield. The study compared the TCRB repertoires of sorted circulating CD4+ T cell subsets in recently diagnosed type 1 diabetes patients with those in matched healthy donors. Regulatory and stem cell-like memory subsets were isolated from only 8 patients and roughly eight healthy donors, whereas naive and central memory subsets came from all 30 or so donors. Broad study findings and their caveats: Because cDNA rather than genomic DNA was sequenced, highly expressing activated cells could have been over-represented, although no difference in activation and CD3 levels was found between groups. Naive, central memory and regulatory TCRB repertoires appeared to be more similar among patients than among healthy donors. At VDJ recombination sites, patients with type 1 diabetes made fewer insertions and deleted more nucleotides, a pattern implying thymic rearrangement abnormalities. PCR might favor shorter templates, but patient and control samples were amplified and corrected together, so any skew would affect both groups equally. Because small numbers of individuals were included in the HLA sub-analyses, any influence of HLA type on TCRB rearrangement was left unresolved. In all four CD4+ subsets, TCRB CDR3 length was moderately but significantly shorter in type 1 diabetes patients.

A single peripheral blood draw of around 120 mL on average was collected from each donor into heparinised tubes. Naive, central memory, regulatory and stem cell-like memory CD4+ T cells were sorted on a BD FACSAria II using a panel including CD45RO, CCR7, CD25, CD127, CD95 and CD27. Purity was above 98% for every sorted population. Right away, PBMCs were isolated by Lymphoprep density gradient centrifugation and were stained directly, with no culture step. Samples were stained and sorted in pairs, with one healthy donor and one patient per experiment, so that batch effects were minimized. All of the isolated RNA was reverse transcribed with the High Capacity cDNA Reverse Transcription Kit, so expressed TCRB transcripts were sequenced. Deep immunoSEQ sequencing was performed on naive, central memory and regulatory T cell samples, with an average of approximately 4 million total reads per sample. Sorted cells were lysed in RLT buffer and RNA was extracted with DNase-treated RNeasy Micro or Mini kits, depending on cell number. Each cell subset was processed on its own to prevent cross-contamination, while patient and healthy donor samples were processed together. TCRB sequences were amplified from cDNA with the immunoSEQ multiplex PCR, producing 87-bp fragments spanning the CDR3 region. Amplicons were sequenced on the Illumina HiSeq platform. In the source study's methods: PCR bias was computationally corrected using synthetic template baselines, reads within Hamming distance 2 were collapsed, and singletons that could not be merged were discarded. Reads were aligned against IMGT so that V, D and J genes, CDR3 length and insertions or deletions at six rearrangement sites could be assigned. Clonotype counts were normalized to sorted cell number within each subset before computing true diversity and Gini coefficients with the tcR R package. Repertoire sharing was quantified using the overlap coefficient calculated on TCRB nucleotide sequences. Out-of-frame TCRB sequences from naive cells were analyzed to stand in for the pre-selection repertoire. Imported from immuneACCESS, the table was reduced by TCRdb to in-frame sequences with V and J called. These copies leave out some clones; in studies compared against another copy, an unresolved V gene accounts for under half, and the cause of the remainder is not known. The V and J calls and clone size were taken over from that table, and D and trimming were inferred from the DNA. A total of some 900,000 clones appear in this sample, 15% to 20% of them only once. The ten top clones hold around 0.02% of the sample.

Material for sequencing was naive CD4+ T cells from blood. What this sample's cell subset or site label stands for: true naive CD4+ T cells. This chain is built from TRBV11-3 and TRBJ2-2; TRBD2 aligns with 9 central bases. The TCR comes from a woman aged 18-29 years in good health. CDR3 loop: CASSSLAGVFTGELFF. The sequenced DNA is TGTGCCAGCAGCTCCTTAGCGGGAGTTTTCACCGGGGAGCTGTTTTTT.